This note documents a single T cell receptor (beta chain) sequence. Its antigen remains unknown. Method: immunoSEQ multiplex PCR; TCRdb's copy keeps in-frame clones and lacks some. The sample shows around 100,000 clones, roughly 66% of them seen only once. This sample is drawn from a study of shared clonotypes between healthy human individuals. Study information: Per-donor plates numbered three CD4 naive, three CD4 memory, two CD8 naive and one CD8 memory. General study findings and limits: It was the non-shared clonotypes that had lower generation probabilities than clonotypes shared by all four donors.

Germline assignment: CDR1 SGHVS and CDR2 FNYEAQ. The CDR3 covers 13 residues. Trimming pared 0 bases from V and 2 bases from J, leaving 5 bases between. Donors comprised healthy HIV-negative adults lacking recent acute infections or vaccinations. Researchers reported that CD8 memory united CD45RO+ cells with CCR7-negative CD45RA+ TemRA cells. The rearrangement joins TRBV7-6 to TRBJ2-7; no definite D call. This sequence originates from a woman aged 25 to 39 in good health. Sequenced: memory CD8+ T cells sorted from blood. Subset given: CD45RO+ cells pooled with CCR7-negative TemRA cells. The CDR3 DNA is TGTGCCAGCAGCTTAGCGGATCCCTACGAGCAGTACTTC. Protein sequence: CASSLADPYEQYF. The full variable domain, completed using reference TRBV7-6 and TRBJ2-7, is GAGVSQSPRYKVTKRGQDVALRCDPISGHVSLYWYRQALGQGPEFLTYFNYEAQQDKSGLPNDRFSAERPEGSISTLTIQRTEQRDSAMYRCASSLADPYEQYFGPGTRLTVT.